What follows are 12 T cell receptor beta chains derived from one specimen sequenced in a study of shared clonotypes between healthy human individuals (dated by TCRdb to about 2020). For the CD8 naive samples, CD45RO-negative cells were positively selected for CCR7, yielding a CD45RA+CCR7+ population from which TemRA cells were excluded. Library preparation was by the immunoSEQ multiplex PCR assay. TCRdb took this table from immuneACCESS and kept in-frame rearrangements with V and J called. Such tables lack part of the clones; where checked against another copy, unresolved V genes explain under half of the gap, and the rest is unexplained. Counted in this sample were over 750,000 clones; approximately 97% of them appeared once. In total, the top ten clones hold around 0.25% of the sample. The sample comprised naive CD8+ T cells sorted from blood. The cell subset or site label here, explained by the study, means: CD45RA+CCR7+. The receptors shown here come from a man aged 25-45 years in good health.

This clone showed up just once. The rearrangement uses TRBV10-3 and TRBJ2-7; D might be TRBD2 (5 bases). The germline V gene has CDR1 ENHRY and CDR2 SYGVKD. The CDR3 runs 17 residues. Deletions cut 7 bases from V and 0 bases from J, with 22 bases between. This chain's CDR3 is CAIKSWAASPHSYEQYF. CDR3 DNA sequence: TGTGCCATCAAATCCTGGGCGGCTAGCCCCCACTCCTACGAGCAGTACTTC.

V usage is TRBV4-1 and J usage is TRBJ2-2; tentatively, D is TRBD2 (6 bases). Germline CDR1 MGHRA, CDR2 YSYEKL. The CDR3 runs to 15 residues. The V end was cut by 2 bases, the J end by 3 bases, with 10 bases between. The CDR3 nucleotides are TGCGCCAGCAGCCAACGAGTAGCGGACACCGGGGAGCTGTTTTTT. Translating it yields CASSQRVADTGELFF.

V is TRBV9 and J is TRBJ2-7, with 12 bases fitting TRBD1. The trim removed 4 bases at V and 4 bases at J, leaving 9 bases unmatched. Germline CDR1 reads SGDLS; CDR2 reads YYNGEE. The CDR3 has 16 amino acids. Written as DNA, the CDR3 is TGTGCCAGCAGCCCAGGGACAGGGGGCGCCTATTACGAGCAGTACTTC. Its protein is CASSPGTGGAYYEQYF. The full variable domain, in which reference TRBV9 and TRBJ2-7 provide the parts outside the CDR3, is DSGVTQTPKHLITATGQRVTLRCSPRSGDLSVYWYQQSLDQGLQFLIQYYNGEERAKGNILERFSAQQFPDLHSELNLSSLELGDSALYFCASSPGTGGAYYEQYFGPGTRLTVT.

The chain joins TRBV27 to TRBJ2-7; no firm D call. This CDR3 has 15 residues. Germline V gene lookup returns CDR1 MNHEY and CDR2 SMNVEV (reference sequence). The ends were cut back, 3 bases at V and 0 bases at J, with 12 bases in the middle. In nucleotides, the CDR3 is TGTGCCAGCAGTTTCAAAGGCGGCAGCTCCTACGAGCAGTACTTC. Its protein is CASSFKGGSSYEQYF.

The chain couples TRBV23-1 to TRBJ1-1, with D tentatively TRBD1 (5 bases). TRBV23-1 falls under the ORF class, with uncertain function. The V end was cut by 8 bases, the J end by 1 base, with 17 bases between. The CDR3 length is 15 residues. The DNA for the CDR3 is TGCGCCAGCGACGGGTCCAGGGTGGGGAACACTGAAGCTTTCTTT. It translates to CASDGSRVGNTEAFF.

J is TRBJ1-5 and V is TRBV5-1, with 7 nucleotides matching TRBD1. Germline V gene lookup returns CDR1 SGHRS and CDR2 YFSETQ. The V segment lost 0 bases and the J segment 3 bases; nucleotides outside the gene matches: 3. The CDR3 totals 15 residues. CDR3 coding DNA: TGCGCCAGCAGCTTGGGGACAGGAAACAATCAGCCCCAGCATTTT. This translates into CASSLGTGNNQPQHF.

The genes are TRBV19 and TRBJ2-7; maybe TRBD2 (6 bases). The CDR3 contains 14 residues. Germline lookup yields CDR1 LNHDA and CDR2 SQIVND (reference sequence). V lost 5 bases and J lost 4, with 15 bases in between. The CDR3 region has the DNA TGTGCCAGTAGTTCGTCTAGCGCGATATACGAGCAGTACTTC. Amino acids: CASSSSSAIYEQYF.

This rearrangement joins TRBV27 to TRBJ2-4; tentative D call: TRBD1 (6 bases). CDR1 is MNHEY, CDR2 SMNVEV, per germline (reference sequence). Trimming pared 5 bases from V and 3 bases from J, leaving 20 bases between. The CDR3 loop spans 17 amino acids. CDR3 protein: CASSPLQGRVDKNIQYF. DNA for the CDR3: TGTGCCAGCAGTCCCCTACAGGGTCGGGTAGACAAAAACATTCAGTACTTC.

The chain employs TRBV5-1 and TRBJ2-5; a weak D match, TRBD2 (5 bases). The germline gives CDR1 SGHRS, CDR2 YFSETQ. Between the trimmed V and J ends, which lost 2 bases and 5 bases, there was a span of 10 bases. CDR3 length equals 13 residues. The CDR3 here is CASSFEGGETQYF. CDR3 coding DNA: TGCGCCAGCAGCTTTGAGGGTGGGGAGACCCAGTACTTC.

The chain joins TRBV27 to TRBJ2-1, with 9 bases matching TRBD2. The length of the CDR3 is 15 residues. Germline V gene sequence: CDR1 MNHEY, CDR2 SMNVEV (reference sequence). V shed 5 bases, J shed 9 bases, and the junction held 11 bases outside the gene matches. This CDR3 reads CASSPGLAPSSEQFF. DNA for the CDR3: TGTGCCAGCAGTCCAGGACTAGCGCCTAGTTCTGAGCAGTTCTTC.

Remarks on this clone: Additional DNA sequences in this sample encode the identical CDR3. The rearrangement joins TRBV11-2 to TRBJ2-1; D remains ambiguous. V shed 4 bases and J shed 7 bases, with 5 bases lying between them. The germline V gene has CDR1 SGHAT and CDR2 FQNNGV. This CDR3 has 11 residues. CDR3 nucleotides: TGTGCCAGCAGCTCCTTAAATGAGCAGTTCTTC. This translates into CASSSLNEQFF.

The V and J genes are TRBV27 and TRBJ2-2; D is possibly TRBD1 (5 bases). Germline loops: CDR1 MNHEY, CDR2 SMNVEV (reference sequence). The ends were cut back, 3 bases at V and 3 bases at J, with 8 bases in the middle. The length of the CDR3 is 14 residues. The CDR3 nucleotides are TGTGCCAGCAGTTTGTTCAGGGACACCGGGGAGCTGTTTTTT. Protein product: CASSLFRDTGELFF.